This entry is about one TCR beta chain. Its antigen is not known. The record originates from a study of T cells after yellow fever vaccination. Findings of the study overall: It was a small share of clonotypes that appeared in both CD4 and CD8 compartments. Booster samples showed a return of most primary-vaccination clones (under 98% CD4, 80% to 90% CD8).

TCRdb passed the 5' RACE reads through MiXCR, listing each CDR3 protein once. Of approximately 350,000 distinct CDR3 sequences in the sample, roughly 11% were seen once. Looked up from germline, CDR1 is SGHAT and CDR2 is FQNNGV. Unmatched junction bases numbered 15, after V lost 7 bases and J lost 4 bases. The CDR3 is 19 amino acids. This receptor was taken from a man aged 18 to 29 who received the YFV17D yellow fever vaccine. The specimen comprised PBMCs, sampled on the day of the first yellow fever vaccination. The rearrangement links TRBV11-2 to TRBJ2-1; 14 positions match TRBD2. CDR3 DNA: TGTGCCAGCAACCCCAGGGGGACTAGCGGGGGCCCCAAATACAATGAGCAGTTCTTC. Protein product: CASNPRGTSGGPKYNEQFF.